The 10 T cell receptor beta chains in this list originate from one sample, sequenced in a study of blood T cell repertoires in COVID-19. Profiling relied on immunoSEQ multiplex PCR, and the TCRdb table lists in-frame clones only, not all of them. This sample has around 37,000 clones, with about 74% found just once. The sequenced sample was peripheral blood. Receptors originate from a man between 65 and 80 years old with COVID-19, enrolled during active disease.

CDR3 amino acids: CASSLRLAGGNTQYF. DNA for the CDR3: TGTGCCAGCAGTTTACGCCTAGCGGGGGGGAATACGCAGTATTTT. The chain is built from TRBV27 and TRBJ2-3; 12 bases map to TRBD2. The germline CDR1 and CDR2 sequences are MNHEY and SMNVEV (reference sequence). This CDR3 spans 15 amino acids. The trim removed 2 bases at V and 7 bases at J, leaving 4 bases unmatched.

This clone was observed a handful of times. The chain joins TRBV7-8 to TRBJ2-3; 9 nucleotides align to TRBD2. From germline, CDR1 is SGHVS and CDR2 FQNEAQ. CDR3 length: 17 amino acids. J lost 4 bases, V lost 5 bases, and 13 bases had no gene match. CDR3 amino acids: CASSPRGSGRVADTQYF. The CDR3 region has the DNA TGTGCCAGCAGCCCCCGGGGTAGCGGGAGAGTGGCAGATACGCAGTATTTT.

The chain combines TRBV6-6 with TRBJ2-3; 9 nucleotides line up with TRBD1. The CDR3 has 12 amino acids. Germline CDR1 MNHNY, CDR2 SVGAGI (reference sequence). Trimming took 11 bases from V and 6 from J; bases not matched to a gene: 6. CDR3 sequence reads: CAGGTGMDTQYF. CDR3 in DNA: TGTGCCGGAGGGACAGGGATGGATACGCAGTATTTT.

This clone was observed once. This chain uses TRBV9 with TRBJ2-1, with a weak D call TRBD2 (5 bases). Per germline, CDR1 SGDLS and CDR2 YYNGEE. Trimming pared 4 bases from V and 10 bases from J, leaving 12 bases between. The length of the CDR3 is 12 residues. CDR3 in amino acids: CASSFGLNEQFF. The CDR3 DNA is TGTGCCAGCAGCTTCGGACTGAACGAGCAGTTCTTC.

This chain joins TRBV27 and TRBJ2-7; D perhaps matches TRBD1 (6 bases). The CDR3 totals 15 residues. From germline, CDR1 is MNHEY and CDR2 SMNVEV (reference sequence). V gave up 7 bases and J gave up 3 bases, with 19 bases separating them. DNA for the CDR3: TGTGCCAGCACCCCTTTGGACAGCCTGGGCTACGAGCAGTACTTC. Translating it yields CASTPLDSLGYEQYF.

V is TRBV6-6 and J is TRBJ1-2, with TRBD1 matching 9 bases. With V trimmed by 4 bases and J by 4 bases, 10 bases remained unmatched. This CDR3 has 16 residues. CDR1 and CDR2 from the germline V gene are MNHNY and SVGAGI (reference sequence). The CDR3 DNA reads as TGTGCCAGCAGTTCTACCGGGACAGGGTCTCCCTATGGCTACACCTTC. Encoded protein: CASSSTGTGSPYGYTF.

The CDR3 is CASSTEGLAHTYTQYF. The CDR3 region has the DNA TGTGCCAGCAGTACTGAGGGACTCGCCCACACGTATACGCAGTATTTT. This rearrangement joins TRBV27 to TRBJ2-3; D might be TRBD2 (6 bases). Looked up from germline, CDR1 is MNHEY and CDR2 is SMNVEV (reference sequence). With 5 bases removed from V and 7 bases from J, the gap between germline ends came to 22 bases. The CDR3 is 16 residues long.

CDR3 loop: CASSSRDRGPVGHEQYF. CDR3 sequence (DNA): TGTGCCAGCAGCTCCCGGGACAGGGGCCCTGTGGGGCACGAGCAGTACTTC. The V call is TRBV11-2, the J call TRBJ2-7, with 10 nucleotides matching TRBD1. The V gene end was trimmed by 4 bases and the J gene end by 5 bases; junction bases not matched to a gene: 14. This CDR3 contains 17 residues. Germline V gene sequence: CDR1 SGHAT, CDR2 FQNNGV.

This chain's CDR3 is CASSIRTSGYEQYF. In DNA form, the CDR3 reads TGTGCCAGTAGTATAAGGACTAGCGGCTACGAGCAGTACTTC. The chain recombines TRBV19 with TRBJ2-7, with TRBD2 matching 10 bases. Germline V gene lookup returns CDR1 LNHDA and CDR2 SQIVND (reference sequence). CDR3 length: 14 amino acids. J was trimmed by 3 bases and V by 2 bases; bases with no gene match: 1. The variable domain in full, with the rest retrieved from reference TRBV19 and TRBJ2-7, is DGGITQSPKYLFRKEGQNVTLSCEQNLNHDAMYWYRQDPGQGLRLIYYSQIVNDFQKGDIAEGYSVSREKKESFPLTVTSAQKNPTAFYLCASSIRTSGYEQYFGPGTRLTVT.

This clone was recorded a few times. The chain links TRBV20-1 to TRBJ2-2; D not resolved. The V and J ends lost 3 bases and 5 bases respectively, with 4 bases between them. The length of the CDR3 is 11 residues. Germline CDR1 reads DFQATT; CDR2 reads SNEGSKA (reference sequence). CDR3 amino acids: CSASPTGELFF. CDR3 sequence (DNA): TGCAGTGCTAGCCCGACCGGGGAGCTGTTTTTT.